This TCR beta chain was observed in a study of blood T cell repertoires in COVID-19. Study details: Some COVID-19 samples were acute and others convalescent; all came from the United States, Italy and Spain.

In the source study's methods: Amplification with reference gene primers provided the estimates of nucleated cell counts. The table came from immunoSEQ multiplex PCR; TCRdb's copy has only in-frame clones and leaves some out. That table furnishes V, J and clone size, whereas the DNA furnished D and trimming. The repertoire holds about 230,000 clones, with approximately 82% as singletons. Germline-derived CDR1 and CDR2 are SGHDT and YYEEEE. CDR3 size: 16 residues. The V gene end was trimmed by 3 bases and the J gene end by 0 bases; junction bases not matched to a gene: 4. The chain carries TRBV5-6 and TRBJ1-4; 8 bases agree with TRBD1. This clonotype originated in a man in his forties with active or convalescent COVID-19. The material sequenced was peripheral blood. The CDR3 nucleotides read TGTGCCAGCAGCTGGGGGACAGGCGCAACTAATGAAAAACTGTTTTTT. Protein: CASSWGTGATNEKLFF.